Below, one T cell receptor (beta chain) is given with its context. Antigen unknown. The source of the sample is a study of OX40 agonist ivuxolimab in advanced cancers. For the study at large: The patients received agonistic anti-OX40 (CD134) antibody ivuxolimab. The study's findings and limits: More expanded clones were seen, on average, in CD8+ T cells than in CD4+.

Assay: immunoSEQ multiplex PCR; the TCRdb copy retains only in-frame clones and omits some. In the table there are 70,000 or so clones, around 90% of which are singletons. CDR3 length: 14 amino acids. V lost 6 bases to trimming and J lost 0 bases, with 6 bases between them. Germline assignment: CDR1 LNHDA and CDR2 SQIVND (reference sequence). This material consisted of CD4+ or CD8+ T cells sorted from blood, taken in a trial of the OX40 agonist ivuxolimab. This sequence joins TRBV19 and TRBJ2-6; D unresolved. The TCR comes from an adult with an advanced solid tumor such as melanoma, head and neck, liver or kidney cancer. The CDR3 DNA reads TGTGCCAGTAGAACCCTCTCTGGGGCCAACGTCCTGACTTTC. This gives the protein CASRTLSGANVLTF.